The 24 T cell receptor beta chains listed next were all sequenced from one sample in a study of blood T cell repertoires in COVID-19. Assay used: immunoSEQ multiplex PCR; TCRdb lists only in-frame clones, some missing. The sample lists under 300,000 clones; about 80% were seen once. Source material: PBMCs or T cells enriched from blood (not recorded which). The source of these receptors is a man aged 40-55 years who had recovered from COVID-19.

The rearrangement uses TRBV27 and TRBJ1-2; 8 bases agree with TRBD1. The V and J ends lost 6 bases and 0 bases, in that order; junction bases with no gene match: 12. This CDR3 is 17 amino acids long. Per germline, CDR1 MNHEY and CDR2 SMNVEV (reference sequence). The CDR3 DNA is TGTGCCAGCAGCCTTAGACAGGGGCCCCTGTCTAACTATGGCTACACCTTC. Its protein product is CASSLRQGPLSNYGYTF.

The chain is built from TRBV29-1 and TRBJ1-1; tentative D call: TRBD1 (6 bases). Trimming removed 6 bases from V and 8 bases from J, with 16 bases in between. Germline CDR1 reads SQVTM; CDR2 reads ANQGSEA. The CDR3 is 12 residues long. The CDR3: CSVVRQVGEAFF. The CDR3 DNA sequence: TGCAGCGTCGTTAGACAGGTCGGAGAAGCTTTCTTT.

The chain joins TRBV7-6 to TRBJ2-7; D might be TRBD1 (6 bases). The germline gives CDR1 SGHVS, CDR2 FNYEAQ. V gave up 0 bases and J gave up 3 bases, with 12 bases separating them. The CDR3 loop spans 15 amino acids. The CDR3 region is CASSLASKGHYEQYF. The CDR3, as DNA: TGTGCCAGCAGCTTAGCGAGTAAGGGACACTACGAGCAGTACTTC.

V usage is TRBV7-9 and J usage is TRBJ1-6, with D unresolved. Trimming left V 1 base short and J 7 bases short, with 5 bases between. The CDR3 has 13 residues. Germline CDR1 and CDR2: SEHNR and FQNEAQ (reference sequence). DNA for the CDR3: TGTGCCAGCAGCTTAGGTTCGAATTCACCCCTCCACTTT. As protein: CASSLGSNSPLHF. The full variable domain, with the rest looked up from reference TRBV7-9 and TRBJ1-6, is DTGVSQNPRHKITKRGQNVTFRCDPISEHNRLYWYRQTLGQGPEFLTYFQNEAQLEKSRLLSDRFSAERPKGSFSTLEIQRTEQGDSAMYLCASSLGSNSPLHFGNGTRLTVT.

The chain employs TRBV3-1 (or the pseudogene TRBV3-2) and TRBJ1-2, with 9 positions matching TRBD1. CDR1 and CDR2 (germline): LGHDT, YNNKEL (reference sequence). This CDR3 contains 14 residues. J lost 4 bases, V lost 6 bases, and 6 bases had no gene match. Here the CDR3 DNA reads TGTGCCAGCAGTCATTCGGGACAGGGCTATGGCTACACCTTC. The encoded protein is CASSHSGQGYGYTF.

The CDR3 DNA reads as TGTGCCAGCAGCTTTAGTAGTCAGCCCCAGCATTTT. Its translation is CASSFSSQPQHF. This chain uses TRBV7-4 with TRBJ1-5; D is ambiguous. Trimming removed 3 bases from V and 6 bases from J, with 6 bases in between. Germline CDR1 is SGHVT and CDR2 is SQSDAQ. The CDR3 totals 12 residues.

This clone appeared once. The chain has TRBV30 and TRBJ2-5; TRBD2 aligns across 7 bases. CDR1 is GTSNPN and CDR2 is SVGIG in the germline V gene (reference sequence). CDR3 length equals 17 residues. With V trimmed by 0 bases and J by 5 bases, 15 bases remained unmatched. CDR3 sequence reads: CAWSVHPLRELGETQYF. DNA for the CDR3: TGTGCCTGGAGTGTACATCCCTTGCGGGAGCTCGGGGAGACCCAGTACTTC.

The gene calls are TRBV7-9 and TRBJ1-3; 8 bases fit TRBD1. The germline gives CDR1 SEHNR, CDR2 FQNEAQ (reference sequence). CDR3 length: 16 amino acids. V gave up 5 bases and J gave up 0 bases; unmatched junction bases: 6. The CDR3 sequence: CASSRDRQLSGNTIYF. The CDR3 coding sequence is TGTGCCAGCAGCCGGGACAGGCAACTCTCTGGAAACACCATATATTTT.

The genes are TRBV6-5 and TRBJ1-2, with 12 bases lining up with TRBD1. The CDR3 is 14 amino acids. The V and J ends lost 6 bases and 8 bases, in that order; junction bases with no gene match: 7. Per the germline V gene, CDR1 is MNHEY and CDR2 is SVGAGI. The CDR3, as DNA: TGTGCCAGCAGACCCCGGGACAGGGGGCAAGGCTACACCTTC. Protein: CASRPRDRGQGYTF.

This clone turned up a few times. J is TRBJ1-6 and V is TRBV7-6; D ambiguous. The CDR3 runs to 14 residues. The ends were cut back, 1 base at V and 5 bases at J, with 6 bases in the middle. Germline V gene sequence: CDR1 SGHVS, CDR2 FNYEAQ. CDR3 sequence: CASSLVQNNSPLHF. CDR3 nucleotide sequence: TGTGCCAGCAGCTTAGTCCAGAATAATTCACCCCTCCACTTT.

The genes are TRBV6-5 and TRBJ2-3; 7 bases match TRBD1. The CDR3 extends over 15 amino acids. CDR1 MNHEY and CDR2 SVGAGI come from the germline V gene. V shed 5 bases, J shed 6 bases, and the junction held 11 bases outside the gene matches. The CDR3 DNA sequence: TGTGCCAGCAGTCCCCGGACAGGAGCCGGGGATACGCAGTATTTT. Its protein is CASSPRTGAGDTQYF.

This clone was counted only a few times. V gene TRBV27 combines with J gene TRBJ2-2; the match to TRBD2 covers 9 bases. In germline, CDR1 is MNHEY, CDR2 SMNVEV (reference sequence). The CDR3 sequence is 18 residues long. Trimming took 2 bases from V and 5 from J; bases not matched to a gene: 12. The CDR3 region has the DNA TGTGCCAGCAGTTTAGGGGCTAGCGGGAAGGGTCTTACCGGGGAGCTGTTTTTT. This encodes CASSLGASGKGLTGELFF.

The rearrangement links TRBV4-1 to TRBJ2-3; a weak D match, TRBD1 (6 bases). This CDR3 has 16 residues. From germline, CDR1 is MGHRA and CDR2 YSYEKL. Trimming removed 3 bases at V and 2 bases at J, with 15 bases between. The chain's CDR3 is CASSHNPAGATDTQYF. For the CDR3, the DNA is TGCGCCAGCAGCCATAATCCGGCAGGGGCCACAGATACGCAGTATTTT.

This chain connects TRBV14 to TRBJ2-1; 10 bases fit TRBD2. The CDR3 contains 20 residues. Per the germline V gene, CDR1 is SGHDN and CDR2 is FVKESK. The V gene end was trimmed by 1 base and the J gene end by 4 bases; junction bases not matched to a gene: 16. The CDR3 here is CASSQVFVIAGGRVYNEQFF. CDR3 bases: TGTGCCAGCAGCCAAGTGTTTGTAATAGCGGGAGGTAGAGTATACAATGAGCAGTTCTTC.

This clone has a handful of counts. The genes are TRBV6-2 or TRBV6-3 and TRBJ1-3; D is undetermined. The V gene's germline CDR1 is MNHEY and CDR2 SVGEGT. The CDR3 is made up of 17 amino acids. V gave up 2 bases and J gave up 0 bases, with 14 bases separating them. The CDR3 is CASSYAGVRYSGNTIYF. The CDR3 DNA is TGTGCCAGCAGTTACGCCGGGGTTCGCTACTCTGGAAACACCATATATTTT.

This chain's CDR3 is CASRNQAGGEQYF. The CDR3 nucleotides read TGTGCCAGCAGGAATCAGGCGGGCGGCGAGCAGTACTTC. The chain employs TRBV12-3 or TRBV12-4 and TRBJ2-7; weak D call: TRBD2 (5 bases). The CDR3 is made up of 13 amino acids. V lost 6 bases and J lost 6, with 15 bases in between.

This chain links TRBV5-5 with TRBJ2-1, with 12 bases fitting TRBD2. The CDR3 is 18 amino acids. Germline V gene sequence: CDR1 SGHKS, CDR2 YYEKEE (reference sequence). Trimming removed 1 base from V and 3 bases from J; junction bases left unmatched: 8. CDR3 bases: TGTGCCAGCAGCTTGTCTAGCGGGGGGGCGGTATTCTACAATGAGCAGTTCTTC. Translated: CASSLSSGGAVFYNEQFF.

The chain joins TRBV2 to TRBJ2-1; 13 nucleotides match TRBD2. The CDR3 is 16 amino acids. Germline V gene sequence: CDR1 SNHLY, CDR2 FYNNEI. Trimming at V came to 8 bases and at J to 4 bases, leaving 8 bases not matched to a gene. CDR3 in DNA: TGTGCCAGCTCTTTCCCGGGACTAGCGGGGTACAATGAGCAGTTCTTC. Translation gives CASSFPGLAGYNEQFF.

The J gene is TRBJ1-2, the V gene TRBV9; 9 positions match TRBD1. The CDR3 extends over 13 amino acids. V was pared by 6 bases and J by 5 bases, with 5 bases of the junction left unmatched. Per germline, CDR1 SGDLS and CDR2 YYNGEE. The CDR3 bases are TGTGCCAGCACGACAGGGGGATCGTATGGCTACACCTTC. Translation: CASTTGGSYGYTF.

The V call is TRBV4-2, the J call TRBJ1-2; TRBD1 aligns across 9 bases. The ends lost 0 bases at V and 6 bases at J; junction bases unmatched: 11. The CDR3 extends over 17 amino acids. CDR1 is LGHNA, CDR2 YNFKEQ, per germline. CDR3: CASSQDTDSQGADGYTF. The CDR3 region has the DNA TGTGCCAGCAGCCAAGATACCGATTCACAGGGGGCGGATGGCTACACCTTC.

The rearrangement joins TRBV3-1 (or the pseudogene TRBV3-2) to TRBJ1-1; D may be TRBD1 (6 bases). Looked up from germline, CDR1 is LGHDT and CDR2 is YNNKEL (reference sequence). The CDR3 is 16 amino acids. Trimming removed 1 base at V and 3 bases at J, with 15 bases between. This CDR3 is CASSQAHRAGDTEAFF. Written as DNA, the CDR3 is TGTGCCAGCAGCCAAGCCCACAGGGCCGGGGACACTGAAGCTTTCTTT.

J is TRBJ2-1 and V is TRBV7-2, with a weak D call TRBD2 (5 bases). Trimming pared 5 bases from V and 6 bases from J, leaving 17 bases between. The CDR3 has 15 amino acids. Germline CDR1 and CDR2: SGHTA and FQGNSA. Here the CDR3 reads CASSRGAPRGNEQFF. In DNA form, the CDR3 reads TGTGCCAGCAGCAGAGGAGCCCCCCGGGGCAATGAGCAGTTCTTC.

The rearrangement uses TRBV4-1 and TRBJ2-1; D is perhaps TRBD2 (7 bases). CDR3 length: 14 amino acids. Germline V gene sequence: CDR1 MGHRA, CDR2 YSYEKL. The germline V and J ends were trimmed by 8 bases and 8 bases, with 19 bases remaining between them. The CDR3 DNA sequence: TGCGCCAGCCGGAAGGGCGGGGGCTTAGATGAGCAGTTCTTC. Amino acids: CASRKGGGLDEQFF.

V is TRBV19 and J is TRBJ2-1, with a possible D match to TRBD2 (7 bases). There are 14 residues in the CDR3. The ends were cut back, 8 bases at V and 1 base at J, with 12 bases in the middle. The germline gives CDR1 LNHDA, CDR2 SQIVND (reference sequence). The CDR3 sequence: CASAGAPSYNEQFF. CDR3 coding DNA: TGTGCCAGTGCGGGGGCCCCTTCCTACAATGAGCAGTTCTTC. The entire variable domain, with the rest obtained from reference TRBV19 and TRBJ2-1, is as follows: DGGITQSPKYLFRKEGQNVTLSCEQNLNHDAMYWYRQDPGQGLRLIYYSQIVNDFQKGDIAEGYSVSREKKESFPLTVTSAQKNPTAFYLCASAGAPSYNEQFFGPGTRLTVL.